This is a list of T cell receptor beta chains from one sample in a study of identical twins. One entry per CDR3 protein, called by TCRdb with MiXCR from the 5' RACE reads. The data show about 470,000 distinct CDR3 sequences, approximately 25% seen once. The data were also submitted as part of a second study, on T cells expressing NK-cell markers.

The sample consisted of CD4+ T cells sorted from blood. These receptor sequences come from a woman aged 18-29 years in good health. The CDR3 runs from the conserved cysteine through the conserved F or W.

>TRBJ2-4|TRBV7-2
CASSPALPRVGKNIQYF
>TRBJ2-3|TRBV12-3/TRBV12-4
CASSLRTSGRLRDTQYF
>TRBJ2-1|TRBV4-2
CASSQGSGLGYNEQFF
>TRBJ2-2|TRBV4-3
CASSQRGGVSAGELFF
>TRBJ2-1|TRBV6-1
CASSEARGFWLYNEQFF
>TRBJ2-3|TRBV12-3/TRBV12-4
CASSFGEREATDTQYF
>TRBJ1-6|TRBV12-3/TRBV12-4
CASRQGQYNSPLHF
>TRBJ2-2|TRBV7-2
CASSLGPYTGELFF
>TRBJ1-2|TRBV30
CAWNGTGCYGYTF
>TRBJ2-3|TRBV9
CASSAGKDRADTQYF
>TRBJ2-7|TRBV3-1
CASSPTVGQGKYEQYF
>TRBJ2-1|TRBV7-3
CASSLHSGSYNEQFF
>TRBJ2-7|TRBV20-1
CSATGPTYEQYF
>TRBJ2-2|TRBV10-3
CAISHGAGELFF
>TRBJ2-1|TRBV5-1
CASRDPSGNNEQFF
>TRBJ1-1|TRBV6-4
CASSDAKGGATEAFF
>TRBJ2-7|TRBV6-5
CASSYSPPGASSYEQYF
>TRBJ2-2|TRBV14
CASSLHLANTGELFF
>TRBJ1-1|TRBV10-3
CAISPLTRDTEAFF
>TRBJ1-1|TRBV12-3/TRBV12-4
CASGNRQAPNTEAFF
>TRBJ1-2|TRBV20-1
CSARGSSYGYTF
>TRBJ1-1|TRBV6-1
CASSTPGNTEAFF
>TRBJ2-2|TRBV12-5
CASGGRIRAAGELFF
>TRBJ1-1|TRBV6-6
CASSRGWNTEAFF
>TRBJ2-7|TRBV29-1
CSVRGQGTGEQYF
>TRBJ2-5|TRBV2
CASSGEGTGFAGTQYF
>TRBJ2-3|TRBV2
CASSLTSVDTQYF
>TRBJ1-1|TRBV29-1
CSVEGTPLEAFF
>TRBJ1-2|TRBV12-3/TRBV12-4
CASSRRLDRGYTF
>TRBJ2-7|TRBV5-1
CASSLEGVYEQYF
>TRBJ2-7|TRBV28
CASSFRGGEQYF
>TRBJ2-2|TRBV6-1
CASRVGSTNTGELFF
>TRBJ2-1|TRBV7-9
CASSAVAGGPSYNEQFF
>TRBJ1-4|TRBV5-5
CASSLDVSFDEKLFF
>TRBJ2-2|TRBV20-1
CSAAGTSGRAGELFF
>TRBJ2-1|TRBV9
CASSPQLTQLAGGSNEQFF
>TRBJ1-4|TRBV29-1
CSVAGEGEKLFF
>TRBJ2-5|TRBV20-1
CSASDPQVQETQYF
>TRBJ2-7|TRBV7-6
CASSLQGRDYPYEQYF
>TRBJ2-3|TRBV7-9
CASSSRLRTTTDTQYF
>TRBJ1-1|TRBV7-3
CASSLTGGREAFF
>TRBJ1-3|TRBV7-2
CASSLGVSTIYF
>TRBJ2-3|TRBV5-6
CASSSFWGGATDTQYF
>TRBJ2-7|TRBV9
CASSVDQVNYEQYF
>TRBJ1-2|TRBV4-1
CASSQWGGPYGYTF
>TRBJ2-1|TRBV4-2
CASSQEAGWGPYNEQFF
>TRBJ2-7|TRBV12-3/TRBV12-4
CASRQGIKGSYEQYF
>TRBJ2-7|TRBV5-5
CASSLGPREPYEQYF
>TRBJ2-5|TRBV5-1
CASSLQVQGQTQYF
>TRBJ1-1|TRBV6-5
CASSYGDRQAFF
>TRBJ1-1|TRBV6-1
CASSPRGGISNTEAFF
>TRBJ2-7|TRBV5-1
CASSEGGTYEQYF
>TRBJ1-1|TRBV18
CASSPGTGSSTEAFF
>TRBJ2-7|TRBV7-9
CASSSSPGLTYEQYF
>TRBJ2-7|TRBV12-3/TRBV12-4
CASSLALIAGEGEQYF
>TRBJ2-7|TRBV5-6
CASSLLRDRRYEQYF
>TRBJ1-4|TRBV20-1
CSARVGATNEKLFF
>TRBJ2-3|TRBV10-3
CAISDRGPTDTQYF
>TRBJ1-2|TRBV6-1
CASSDRGNYGYTF